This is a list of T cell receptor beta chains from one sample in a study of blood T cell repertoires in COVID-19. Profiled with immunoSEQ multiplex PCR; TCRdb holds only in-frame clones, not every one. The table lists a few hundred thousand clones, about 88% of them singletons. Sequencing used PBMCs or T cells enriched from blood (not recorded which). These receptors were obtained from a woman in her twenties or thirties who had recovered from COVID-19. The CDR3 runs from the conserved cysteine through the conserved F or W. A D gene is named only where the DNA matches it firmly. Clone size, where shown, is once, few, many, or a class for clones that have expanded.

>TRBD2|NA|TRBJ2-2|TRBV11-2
TGTGCCAGCAGTCCCCGGACTAGCGGCGGGGAGCTGTTTTTT
CASSPRTSGGELFF
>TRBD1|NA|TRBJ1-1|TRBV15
TGTGCCACCAGCAGAAACAGGGGCAACACTGAAGCTTTCTTT
CATSRNRGNTEAFF
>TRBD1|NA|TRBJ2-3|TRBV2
TGTGCCAGCAGCCTACAGGGGTTTGGAGATACGCAGTATTTT
CASSLQGFGDTQYF
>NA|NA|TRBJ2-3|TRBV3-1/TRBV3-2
TGTGCCAGCAGCCAAGGGACTGCGAACACAGATACGCAGTATTTT
CASSQGTANTDTQYF
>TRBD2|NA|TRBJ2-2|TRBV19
TGTGCCAGTACCCCGAGGAGCGGGGGGGTCGCGAACACCGGGGAGCTGTTTTTT
CASTPRSGGVANTGELFF
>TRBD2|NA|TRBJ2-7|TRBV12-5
TGTGCTAGTGGTTTGGTAGACGGGACTACGGTAGTCCCCGAGCAGTACTTC
CASGLVDGTTVVPEQYF
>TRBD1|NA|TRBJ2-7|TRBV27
TGTGCCAGCAGTCCGACAGGGAGTCCCTACGAGCAGTACTTC
CASSPTGSPYEQYF
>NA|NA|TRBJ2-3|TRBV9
TGTGCCAGCAGCGTATCAGCAGGAGGAGACACAGATACGCAGTATTTT
CASSVSAGGDTDTQYF
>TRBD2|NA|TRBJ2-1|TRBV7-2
TGTGCCAGCAGCTCTAGCGGGGCAAGTAATGAGCAGTTCTTC
CASSSSGASNEQFF
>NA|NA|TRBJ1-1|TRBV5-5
TGTGCCAGCAGCCCCTTCCAGGGACAAAACACTGAAGCTTTCTTT
CASSPFQGQNTEAFF
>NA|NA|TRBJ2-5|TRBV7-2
TGTGCCAGCAGACTCAGCGGGCTCCAAGAGACCCAGTACTTC
CASRLSGLQETQYF
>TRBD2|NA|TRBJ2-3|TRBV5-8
TGTGCCAGCAGCTCCGGCGGGACTAGCGGTAGCACAGATACGCAGTATTTT
CASSSGGTSGSTDTQYF
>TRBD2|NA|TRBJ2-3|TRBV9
TGTGCCAGCAGCAGCTCTAGCGGGGGGCCCACAGATACGCAGTATTTT
CASSSSSGGPTDTQYF
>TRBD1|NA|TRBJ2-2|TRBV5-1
TGCGCCAGCAGCACTAGACAGGGGAGCACCGGGGAGCTGTTTTTT
CASSTRQGSTGELFF
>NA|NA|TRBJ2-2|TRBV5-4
TGTGCCAGCAGCTTGGCTGCGGGCAACACCGGGGAGCTGTTTTTT
CASSLAAGNTGELFF
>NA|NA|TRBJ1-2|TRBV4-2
TGTGCCAGCAGCCAAGCGGCAGGCTATGGCTACACCTTC
CASSQAAGYGYTF
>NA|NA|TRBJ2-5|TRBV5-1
TGCGCCAGCAGCTCGTTAGCTGCAGAGACCCAGTACTTC
CASSSLAAETQYF
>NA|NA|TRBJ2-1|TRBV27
TGTGCCAGCAGTTTAGCGGGCTCCTACAATGAGCAGTTCTTC
CASSLAGSYNEQFF
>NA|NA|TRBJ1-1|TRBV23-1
TGCGCCAGCCCATCGGGAGGGGAGGATGAAGCTTTCTTT
CASPSGGEDEAFF
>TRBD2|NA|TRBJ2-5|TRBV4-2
TGTGCCAGCAGTCGAGCGGGGCCCCAAGAGACCCAGTACTTC
CASSRAGPQETQYF
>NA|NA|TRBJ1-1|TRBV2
TGTGCCAGCAGTGAAACCCCGGGGGGGTCTGAAGCTTTCTTT
CASSETPGGSEAFF
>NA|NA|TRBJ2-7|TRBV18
TGTGCCAGCTCAGACGGGACACTGTCCTACGAGCAGTACTTC
CASSDGTLSYEQYF
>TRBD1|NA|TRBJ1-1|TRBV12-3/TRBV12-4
TGTGCCAGCAGTTCTGGGACAGGGGTTGAAGCTTTCTTT
CASSSGTGVEAFF
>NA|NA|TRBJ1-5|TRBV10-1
TGCGCCAGCAGGTCCTGTACCGGGACTAAAGTCTGCAGCAATCAGCCCCAGCATTTT
CASRSCTGTKVCSNQPQHF
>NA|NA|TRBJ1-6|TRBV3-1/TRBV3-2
TGTGCCAGCAGCCAAGAGGCGGGGGGGGTTCACTCACCCCTCCACTTT
CASSQEAGGVHSPLHF
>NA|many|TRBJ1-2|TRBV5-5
TGTGCCAGCAGCTTGCAGGGCTTCATCTATGGCTACACCTTC
CASSLQGFIYGYTF
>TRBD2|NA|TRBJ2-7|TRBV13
TGTGCCAGCAGCCATACTAGCGGGGCTTCCTACGAGCAGTACTTC
CASSHTSGASYEQYF
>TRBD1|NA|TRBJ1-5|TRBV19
TGTGCCAGTAAATTAGGACAGGGCGGCAATCAGCCCCAGCATTTT
CASKLGQGGNQPQHF
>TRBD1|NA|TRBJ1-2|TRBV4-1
TGCGCCAGCAGCCGGGACGCACGACAGGGGGCGGTCGGCTACACCTTC
CASSRDARQGAVGYTF
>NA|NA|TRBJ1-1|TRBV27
TGTGCCAGCAGTCCCCAGATCATGAACACTGAAGCTTTCTTT
CASSPQIMNTEAFF
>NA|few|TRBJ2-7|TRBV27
TGTGCCAGCAGTTTTTTCGGGTACGAGCAGTACTTC
CASSFFGYEQYF
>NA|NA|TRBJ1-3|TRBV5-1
TGCGCCAGCAGCTTGGCGGCGGCCTCTGGAAACACCATATATTTT
CASSLAAASGNTIYF
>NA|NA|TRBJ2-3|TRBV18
TGTGCCAGCTCACCCCTACCTAGCACAGATACGCAGTATTTT
CASSPLPSTDTQYF
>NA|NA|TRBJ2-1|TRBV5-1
TGCGCCAGCAGCGAGGGGGGGTCCTACAATGAGCAGTTCTTC
CASSEGGSYNEQFF
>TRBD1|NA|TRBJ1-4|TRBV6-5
TGTGCCAGCAGTCGTCTCGGGACAGACAATGAAAAACTGTTTTTT
CASSRLGTDNEKLFF
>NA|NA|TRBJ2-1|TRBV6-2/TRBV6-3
TGTGCCAGCAGTCGAGGAGGGGGCTGGGGGAGTAGTGAGCAGTTCTTC
CASSRGGGWGSSEQFF
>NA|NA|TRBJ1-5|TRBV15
TGTGCCACCAGTGGTCGGGTTTACAATCAGCCCCAGCATTTT
CATSGRVYNQPQHF
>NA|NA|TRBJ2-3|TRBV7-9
TGTGCCAGCAGCCGAGTAGCGGATACGCAGTATTTT
CASSRVADTQYF
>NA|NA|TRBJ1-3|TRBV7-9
TGTGCCAGCAGCTTAGCGGGACTGCCCGGAAACACCATATATTTT
CASSLAGLPGNTIYF
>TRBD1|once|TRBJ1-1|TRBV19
TGTGCCAGCACCTTAGGGACAGCTGAAGCTTTCTTT
CASTLGTAEAFF
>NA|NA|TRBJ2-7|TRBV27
TGTGCCAGCAGCACCCGAGGGTCCTCCTCCTACGAGCAGTACTTC
CASSTRGSSSYEQYF
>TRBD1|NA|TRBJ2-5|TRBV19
TGTGCCAGTAGCTCCGCTACCGTCGGGACAGGTGACCAAGAGACCCAGTACTTC
CASSSATVGTGDQETQYF
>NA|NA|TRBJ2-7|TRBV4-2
TGTGCCAGCAGCCTTGGGACTGAGCTCTACTTC
CASSLGTELYF
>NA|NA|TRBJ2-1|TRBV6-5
TGTGCCAGCAGTTTCACCGAGACAGTGCAGTTCTTC
CASSFTETVQFF
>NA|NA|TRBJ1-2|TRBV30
TGTGCCTGGAGTGTACAGCGGGGTCTCGGCTACACCTTC
CAWSVQRGLGYTF
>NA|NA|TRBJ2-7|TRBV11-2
TGTGCCAGCACTAACGGGGAGCGGATAACCTACGAGCAGTACTTC
CASTNGERITYEQYF
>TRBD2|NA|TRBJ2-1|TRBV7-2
TGTGCCAGCAGCTTAGGGCGGGGGGATTACAATGAGCAGTTCTTC
CASSLGRGDYNEQFF
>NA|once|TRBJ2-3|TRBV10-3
TGTGCCATCAGTGATTCCAGGGATGGGGCAGATACGCAGTATTTT
CAISDSRDGADTQYF
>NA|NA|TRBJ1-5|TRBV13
TGTGCCAGCAGCCGCAGAAATCAGCCCCAGCATTTT
CASSRRNQPQHF
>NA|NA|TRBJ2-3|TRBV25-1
TGTGCCAGCAGTGCCCCAGCGGCAATACCAGATACGCAGTATTTT
CASSAPAAIPDTQYF
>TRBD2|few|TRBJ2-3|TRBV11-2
TGTGCCAGCAGCCCGGGGGGAGCGGGAGGGGGCCGGGATACGCAGTATTTT
CASSPGGAGGGRDTQYF
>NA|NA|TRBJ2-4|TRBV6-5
TGTGCCAGCAGTTACTCGATGGGGGCGGACATTCAGTACTTC
CASSYSMGADIQYF
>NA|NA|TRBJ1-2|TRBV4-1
TGCGCCAGCAGCCGCTCAGGGATCTATGGCTACACCTTC
CASSRSGIYGYTF
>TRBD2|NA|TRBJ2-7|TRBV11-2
TGTGCCAGCAGCTTAGAGACTAGCGGCCTATACGAGCAGTACTTC
CASSLETSGLYEQYF
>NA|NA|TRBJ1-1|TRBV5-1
TGCGCCAGCAGCCCGGGGGGGAACACTGAAGCTTTCTTT
CASSPGGNTEAFF
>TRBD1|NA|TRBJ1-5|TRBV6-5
TGTGCCAGCAGCCCCGACAGGGCCGGTCGGCCCCAGCATTTT
CASSPDRAGRPQHF
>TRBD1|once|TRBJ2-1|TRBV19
TGTGCCAGTAGGCCCAGGGGGAGCACCTACAATGAGCAGTTCTTC
CASRPRGSTYNEQFF
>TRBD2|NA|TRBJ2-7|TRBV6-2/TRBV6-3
TGTGCCAGCAGTCCGGGACTAGCGGGGGACGAGCAGTACTTC
CASSPGLAGDEQYF